The present TCR beta chain was sequenced within a study of identifying expanded T cells in peripheral blood. General study findings and limits: Clone count variance between roughly 2-week samples rose with total template count. Over approximately two and four weeks, about 15 and 19 clones changed, versus 1.2 between replicates.

TCRdb keeps only in-frame clones here, not all; method: immunoSEQ multiplex PCR. The table shows some 99,000 clones, with around 89% occurring only once. For this clone: Its antigen is not known.

From germline, CDR1 is MNHEY and CDR2 SVGAGI. The CDR3 is 16 residues long. The V gene end was trimmed by 0 bases and the J gene end by 3 bases; junction bases not matched to a gene: 5. Material for sequencing was blood. This clonotype was sampled from a person aged 18-69 years in good health. The chain couples TRBV6-5 to TRBJ2-3; 8 bases line up with TRBD2. CDR3 sequence reads: CASSYSRGGLTDTQYF. The CDR3 bases are TGTGCCAGCAGTTACTCCCGGGGGGGCCTGACAGATACGCAGTATTTT.